This paragraph reports one T cell receptor (beta chain). The source of the sample is a study of cytomegalovirus exposure and HLA in healthy donors. Primers included in the PCR were 60 Vbeta and 13 Jbeta primers. TCRdb keeps only in-frame clones here, not all; method: immunoSEQ multiplex PCR. The table has 100,000 to 150,000 clones, about 80% seen once. The CDR3 is made up of 18 amino acids. V lost 3 bases, J lost 5 bases, and 11 bases stayed unmatched. The germline V gene has CDR1 MDHEN and CDR2 SYDVKM. The rearrangement links TRBV28 to TRBJ2-3, with 13 positions matching TRBD2. Input material: PBMCs. The sequence was obtained from a man younger than 35 in good health and CMV-seronegative. CDR3 in amino acids: CASSFELAGGPSQDTQYF. The CDR3 DNA follows: TGTGCCAGCAGTTTCGAACTAGCGGGAGGGCCAAGTCAAGATACGCAGTATTTT.